Below, 26 T cell receptor beta chains from the same sample are listed, as sequenced in a study of blood T cell repertoires in COVID-19. Generated by immunoSEQ multiplex PCR, the TCRdb table keeps only in-frame clones and is missing some. The sample has just over 250,000 clones, 70% to 90% seen once; the top ten hold 2.3%. The material sequenced was peripheral blood. The receptors were gathered from a woman aged 50 to 60 with acute or convalescent COVID-19.

The genes are TRBV21-1 and TRBJ1-2. TRBV21-1 is a pseudogene segment. The CDR3 totals 15 residues. CDR3 sequence (DNA): TGTGCCAGCACCGAACCCGGTCCTGCCTTGTGTGGCTACACCTTC. It codes for CASTEPGPALCGYTF.

The chain links TRBV7-9 to TRBJ2-2, with D tentatively TRBD1 (6 bases). Germline loops: CDR1 SEHNR, CDR2 FQNEAQ (reference sequence). The CDR3 sequence is 16 residues long. Deletions cut 5 bases from V and 0 bases from J, with 13 bases between. CDR3 sequence: CASSLNREANTGELFF. The CDR3, as DNA: TGTGCCAGCAGCCTGAACAGGGAAGCGAACACCGGGGAGCTGTTTTTT.

The gene calls are TRBV7-2 and TRBJ1-2; tentatively, D is TRBD1 (6 bases). The CDR3 extends over 12 amino acids. Germline V gene sequence: CDR1 SGHTA, CDR2 FQGNSA. V was cut by 3 bases and J by 14 bases, with 16 bases left in between. The CDR3 reads CASSLRSGHITF. CDR3 coding DNA: TGTGCCAGCAGCTTGCGGTCGGGACATATAACCTTC.

This chain connects TRBV29-1 to TRBJ2-2; TRBD2 matches at 10 bases. V trimming: 8 bases; J trimming: 4 bases; junction bases outside the gene matches: 7. CDR3 length equals 14 residues. The germline gives CDR1 SQVTM, CDR2 ANQGSEA. Here the CDR3 DNA reads TGCAGCACCGGGACTAGCGCTTTCACCGGGGAGCTGTTTTTT. Encoded protein: CSTGTSAFTGELFF.

J is TRBJ2-3 and V is TRBV5-1; 8 bases map to TRBD2. Germline assignment: CDR1 SGHRS and CDR2 YFSETQ. The CDR3 is made up of 14 amino acids. With 8 bases clipped from V and 4 bases from J, the junction kept 9 bases outside the gene matches. The CDR3 reads CASSGGSKADTQYF. As DNA, the CDR3 is TGCGCCAGTTCGGGGGGGAGTAAGGCAGATACGCAGTATTTT.

This sequence joins TRBV24-1 and TRBJ2-5; tentative D call: TRBD2 (6 bases). CDR1 is KGHDR, CDR2 SFDVKD, per germline. V was pared by 4 bases and J by 1 base, with 15 bases between. The CDR3 has 16 residues. The CDR3 here is CATSDRKLASQETQYF. CDR3 nucleotide sequence: TGTGCCACCAGTGACCGCAAGCTAGCGTCCCAAGAGACCCAGTACTTC.

This clone showed up just once. This chain connects TRBV4-1 to TRBJ1-5, with D possibly matching TRBD1 (5 bases). Germline V lookup: CDR1 MGHRA, CDR2 YSYEKL. Trimming pared 2 bases from V and 3 bases from J, leaving 11 bases between. CDR3 length equals 15 residues. CDR3 nucleotide sequence: TGCGCCAGCAGCCAAAGGCTGGGGCTCAATCAGCCCCAGCATTTT. As protein: CASSQRLGLNQPQHF.

This rearrangement joins TRBV3-1 (or the pseudogene TRBV3-2) to TRBJ2-7; 12 bases match TRBD2. The CDR3 is 16 amino acids. CDR1 LGHDT and CDR2 YNNKEL come from the germline V gene (reference sequence). V shed 4 bases and J 7 bases; nucleotides not matched to a gene: 11. In DNA, the CDR3 is TGTGCCAGCAGCCGGACCCGACTAGCGGGAGTGGGAGAGCAGTACTTC. Protein: CASSRTRLAGVGEQYF.

The chain employs TRBV7-9 and TRBJ1-5, with a weak D call TRBD1 (6 bases). The germline V gene encodes CDR1 SEHNR and CDR2 FQNEAQ (reference sequence). Trimming took 5 bases from V and 5 from J, leaving 7 bases between them. This CDR3 is built from 12 residues. The DNA of the CDR3 is TGTGCCAGCAGCCGGACAGATCAGCCCCAGCATTTT. Amino acids: CASSRTDQPQHF.

The chain is built from TRBV28 and TRBJ2-3, with 10 positions matching TRBD2. The CDR3 consists of 14 residues. V lost 3 bases to trimming and J lost 8 bases; unmatched junction nucleotides: 5. The germline CDR1 and CDR2 sequences are MDHEN and SYDVKM. DNA for the CDR3: TGTGCCAGCAGTTTGACTAGCGGGCCGGGTACGCAGTATTTT. Its protein product is CASSLTSGPGTQYF.

The V and J genes are TRBV6-5 and TRBJ1-6; D is possibly TRBD1 (5 bases). Trimming took off 0 bases at V and 6 bases at J, with 9 bases between the two ends. The CDR3 is 15 residues long. Germline loops: CDR1 MNHEY, CDR2 SVGAGI. The CDR3 bases are TGTGCCAGCAGTTACTCGCCAGGGCCTAATTCACCCCTCCACTTT. Protein product: CASSYSPGPNSPLHF.

The chain combines TRBV2 with TRBJ1-6, with TRBD1 identical over 8 bases. Germline CDR1 SNHLY, CDR2 FYNNEI. This CDR3 comprises 13 residues. Unmatched junction bases numbered 5, after V lost 6 bases and J lost 10 bases. The CDR3 is CASRMDRESPLHF. The CDR3 nucleotides are TGTGCCAGCAGGATGGACAGGGAATCACCCCTCCACTTT.

The chain employs TRBV9 and TRBJ2-3, with 7 positions matching TRBD1. V gave up 3 bases and J gave up 6 bases; unmatched junction bases: 10. The germline V gene encodes CDR1 SGDLS and CDR2 YYNGEE. CDR3 length: 15 amino acids. CDR3 sequence reads: CASSEGQARWDTQYF. The CDR3 DNA reads TGTGCCAGCAGCGAAGGACAGGCTCGGTGGGATACGCAGTATTTT.

This chain links TRBV4-1 with TRBJ2-3; perhaps TRBD1 as D (6 bases). The CDR3 runs 17 residues. The V gene lost 0 bases and the J gene lost 2 bases, with 15 bases spanning the gap. Germline V gene sequence: CDR1 MGHRA, CDR2 YSYEKL. CDR3 nucleotide sequence: TGCGCCAGCAGCCAAGACACCCGACAGGCCTACACAGATACGCAGTATTTT. The encoded protein is CASSQDTRQAYTDTQYF.

This sequence joins TRBV12-5 and TRBJ2-7; 7 nucleotides agree with TRBD1. Per the germline V gene, CDR1 is LGHNT and CDR2 is FRNRAP. J lost 4 bases, V lost 0 bases, and 9 bases had no gene match. The CDR3 consists of 16 residues. Here the CDR3 reads CASGLVLGTAPYEQYF. DNA of the CDR3: TGTGCTAGTGGTTTGGTACTTGGGACAGCACCGTACGAGCAGTACTTC.

The V and J genes are TRBV6-5 and TRBJ2-7; the D is unclear. CDR1 MNHEY and CDR2 SVGAGI come from the germline V gene. V lost 7 bases, J lost 2 bases, and 9 bases lay in between. The CDR3 spans 12 residues. The CDR3 is CASMTSPYEQYF. The CDR3 DNA reads as TGTGCCAGCATGACAAGTCCCTACGAGCAGTACTTC.

The rearrangement uses TRBV6-5 and TRBJ1-4, with TRBD1 identical over 7 bases. V shed 6 bases and J 2 bases; nucleotides not matched to a gene: 6. The CDR3 length is 15 residues. Germline lookup yields CDR1 MNHEY and CDR2 SVGAGI. DNA of the CDR3: TGTGCCAGCAGAGCACAGGGGACGACTAATGAAAAACTGTTTTTT. This gives the protein CASRAQGTTNEKLFF.

The chain has TRBV15 and TRBJ2-5; 11 bases align to TRBD2. Germline V gives CDR1 LNHNV, CDR2 YYDKDF (reference sequence). The CDR3 is made up of 17 amino acids. J lost 2 bases, V lost 3 bases, and 8 bases had no gene match. CDR3 coding DNA: TGTGCCACCAGCAGCGTCTCCGGGACTAGCGGTCAAGAGACCCAGTACTTC. Its protein product is CATSSVSGTSGQETQYF.

V usage is TRBV7-3 and J usage is TRBJ1-1; 7 bases line up with TRBD1. V lost 2 bases, J lost 0 bases, and 6 bases stayed unmatched. Per the germline V gene, CDR1 is SGHTA and CDR2 is FQGTGA. The CDR3 consists of 16 residues. The CDR3 DNA reads TGTGCCAGCAGCTTATCGGCCAGGGGGGTGAACACTGAAGCTTTCTTT. This encodes CASSLSARGVNTEAFF.

This clone was counted between two and nine times. The rearrangement uses TRBV10-2 and TRBJ2-7; the match to TRBD2 covers 7 bases. CDR3 length: 15 residues. The germline V gene encodes CDR1 WSHSY and CDR2 SAAADI. The ends lost 2 bases at V and 2 bases at J; junction bases unmatched: 6. The CDR3: CASSEGLGTAYEQYF. The CDR3 coding sequence is TGCGCCAGCAGTGAGGGACTAGGCACCGCCTACGAGCAGTACTTC.

In DNA, the CDR3 is TGTGCCAGTAACTCCGGACTCTCTGGAAACACCATATATTTT. As protein: CASNSGLSGNTIYF. The V call is TRBV19, the J call TRBJ1-3, with no clear D. CDR3 length: 14 amino acids. Looked up from germline, CDR1 is LNHDA and CDR2 is SQIVND (reference sequence). V lost 7 bases, J lost 0 bases, and 10 bases lay in between.

The chain is built from TRBV12-3 or TRBV12-4 and TRBJ2-7; D ambiguous. V shed 2 bases and J shed 6 bases, with 11 bases lying between them. The CDR3 has 13 residues. The CDR3 sequence is CASSLRSRGEQYF. The CDR3 bases are TGTGCCAGCAGTTTACGGTCCAGAGGCGAGCAGTACTTC.

The chain couples TRBV4-1 to TRBJ2-2; the D gene is possibly TRBD2 (6 bases). This CDR3 has 17 amino acids. CDR1 and CDR2 from the germline V gene are MGHRA and YSYEKL. V lost 4 bases, J lost 6 bases, and 21 bases lay in between. The CDR3 sequence is CASSRIPGLGSSGELFF. CDR3 nucleotide sequence: TGCGCCAGCAGCCGCATACCGGGACTCGGTTCCTCCGGGGAGCTGTTTTTT.

This clone was seen a single time. J is TRBJ2-3 and V is TRBV5-1, with a possible D match to TRBD2 (6 bases). Germline V gene data show CDR1 as SGHRS and CDR2 as YFSETQ. V was pared by 7 bases and J by 2 bases, with 14 bases between. This CDR3 region has 14 residues. In nucleotides, the CDR3 is TGCGCCAGCCTCAGACTAGACCACACAGATACGCAGTATTTT. Translation: CASLRLDHTDTQYF.

V usage is TRBV2 and J usage is TRBJ1-2, with D hard to call. Trimming pared 1 base from V and 0 bases from J, leaving 12 bases between. The germline gives CDR1 SNHLY, CDR2 FYNNEI. The CDR3 contains 16 residues. The CDR3 sequence: CASSEESVRSNYGYTF. CDR3 sequence (DNA): TGTGCCAGCAGTGAAGAGTCGGTGCGCTCTAACTATGGCTACACCTTC.

The chain recombines TRBV4-1 with TRBJ2-3, with 7 bases lining up with TRBD2. This CDR3 has 16 amino acids. Looked up from germline, CDR1 is MGHRA and CDR2 is YSYEKL. J gave up 3 bases and V 0 bases, and 6 bases lay outside the gene matches. CDR3 DNA sequence: TGCGCCAGCAGCCAAGATTTACCTAGCGGAACAGATACGCAGTATTTT. This gives the protein CASSQDLPSGTDTQYF.